The clone carrying this TCR beta chain was counted between two and nine times. V was trimmed by 0 bases and J by 1 base, leaving 10 bases between them. This CDR3 has 15 residues. Per germline, CDR1 GTSNPN and CDR2 SVGIG (reference sequence). The data stem from a study of blood T cell repertoires in COVID-19. Measured with immunoSEQ multiplex PCR; TCRdb has only the in-frame clones, and not every one. The sample includes hundreds of thousands of clones, about 86% of them seen just once. The source of this sequence is an older woman with COVID-19, enrolled during active disease. This rearrangement joins TRBV30 to TRBJ1-5, with D tentatively TRBD1 (5 bases). Sequencing was carried out using peripheral blood. CDR3 DNA sequence: TGTGCCTGGAGTGTCAAGGGGTGGAGCAATCAGCCCCAGCATTTT. Translating it yields CAWSVKGWSNQPQHF.